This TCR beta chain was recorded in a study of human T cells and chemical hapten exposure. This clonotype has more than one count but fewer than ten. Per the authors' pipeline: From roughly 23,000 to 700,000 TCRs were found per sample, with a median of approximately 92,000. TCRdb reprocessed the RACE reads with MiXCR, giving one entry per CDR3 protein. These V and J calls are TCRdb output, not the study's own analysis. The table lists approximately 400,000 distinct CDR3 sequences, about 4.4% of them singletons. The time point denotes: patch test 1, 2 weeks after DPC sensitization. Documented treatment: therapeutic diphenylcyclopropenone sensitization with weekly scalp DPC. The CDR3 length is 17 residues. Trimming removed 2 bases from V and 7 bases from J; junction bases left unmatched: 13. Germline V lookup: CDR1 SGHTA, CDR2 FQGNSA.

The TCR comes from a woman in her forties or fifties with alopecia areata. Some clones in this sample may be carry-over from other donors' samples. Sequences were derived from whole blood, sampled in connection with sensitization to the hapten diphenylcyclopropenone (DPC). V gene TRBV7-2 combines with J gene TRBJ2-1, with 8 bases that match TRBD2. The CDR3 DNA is TGTGCCAGCAGCTTATCCCCGGGGGGGTCTTTTGATAATGAGCAGTTCTTC. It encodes CASSLSPGGSFDNEQFF.